This entry concerns a single TCR beta chain. These data are taken from a study of shared clonotypes between healthy human individuals. As for the study in general: Three plates were used per donor for CD4 naive, three for CD4 memory, two for CD8 naive and one for CD8 memory.

Trimming took off 0 bases at V and 1 base at J, with 8 bases between the two ends. CDR1 is SGDLS, CDR2 YYNGEE, per germline. This CDR3 contains 15 residues. Only in-frame clones appear in the TCRdb table, and some are missing; sequencing was by immunoSEQ multiplex PCR. The sample lists over a million clones, roughly 95% occurring once. Sequences were obtained from naive CD4+ T cells sorted from blood. The subset here: CD45RA+ positively selected. The rearrangement links TRBV9 to TRBJ2-1; D uncertain. The TCR sequence derives from a man aged 30 to 39 in good health. The CDR3 here is CASSVEVTSYNEQFF. The CDR3, as DNA: TGTGCCAGCAGCGTAGAGGTAACTTCCTACAATGAGCAGTTCTTC.